The 15 T cell receptor beta chains given below trace back to one sample, sequenced in a study of PD-1 blockade in classical Hodgkin lymphoma. Documented time point: cycle 4 day 1 (C4D1), after less than 7 weeks of nivolumab. Each of the patients experienced relapse following autologous stem cell transplantation, and their brentuximab vedotin exposure differed. Purification of CD4+ T cells from thawed PBMCs was performed via magnetic negative selection. The protocol was immunoSEQ multiplex PCR, while the TCRdb copy is restricted to in-frame clones and leaves out a portion. The table lists more than 25,000 clones, 75% to 90% of them singletons. The sequencing used CD4+ T cells from blood, collected before the fourth cycle of nivolumab. The receptors stem from a human donor with classical Hodgkin lymphoma.

This sequence joins TRBV5-1 and TRBJ1-1, with TRBD1 matching over 7 bases. There are 12 residues in the CDR3. The germline V gene encodes CDR1 SGHRS and CDR2 YFSETQ. The ends lost 3 bases at V and 7 bases at J; junction bases unmatched: 3. DNA of the CDR3: TGCGCCAGCAGCTGGGGGGACAGTGAAGCTTTCTTT. This gives the protein CASSWGDSEAFF.

This clone appeared a single time. The chain employs TRBV5-6 and TRBJ2-3, with D maybe TRBD2 (6 bases). V dropped 0 bases and J dropped 0 bases, with 11 bases sitting between them. The CDR3 has 16 amino acids. Germline V lookup: CDR1 SGHDT, CDR2 YYEEEE. CDR3 protein: CASSLGVAESTDTQYF. Here the CDR3 DNA reads TGTGCCAGCAGCTTGGGGGTAGCGGAAAGCACAGATACGCAGTATTTT. Variable domain in full (rest from reference TRBV5-6 and TRBJ2-3): DAGVTQSPTHLIKTRGQQVTLRCSPKSGHDTVSWYQQALGQGPQFIFQYYEEEERQRGNFPDRFSGHQFPNYSSELNVNALLLGDSALYLCASSLGVAESTDTQYFGPGTRLTVL.

The genes are TRBV11-2 and TRBJ2-3, with TRBD2 matching 14 bases. Germline CDR1 reads SGHAT; CDR2 reads FQNNGV. V lost 4 bases and J lost 2; bases outside the gene matches: 8. The CDR3 spans 18 residues. The CDR3 sequence is CASSSQGLAGVVTDTQYF. CDR3 in DNA: TGTGCCAGCAGCTCTCAGGGACTAGCGGGAGTGGTCACAGATACGCAGTATTTT.

The gene calls are TRBV7-2 and TRBJ2-5; unclear D gene. The DNA end is a closer match to TRBJ2-7, so the J assignment may be wrong. CDR1 and CDR2 from the germline V gene are SGHTA and FQGNSA. The CDR3 has 14 residues. CDR3 loop: CASSLAASRAEQYF. CDR3 nucleotide sequence: TGTGCCAGCAGCTTAGCTGCATCTAGGGCCGAGCAGTACTTC.

This sequence joins TRBV27 and TRBJ2-1; 10 nucleotides line up with TRBD2. CDR3 length equals 17 residues. The V segment lost 6 bases and the J segment 5 bases; nucleotides outside the gene matches: 13. Germline V gene lookup returns CDR1 MNHEY and CDR2 SMNVEV (reference sequence). As DNA, the CDR3 is TGTGCCAGCAGGCCGTATTGGTTGACTAGCGGGCACAATGAGCAGTTCTTC. This sequence encodes CASRPYWLTSGHNEQFF.

The chain links TRBV13 to TRBJ2-5; 11 nucleotides align to TRBD2. The CDR3 runs 17 residues. CDR1 PRHDT and CDR2 FYEKMQ come from the germline V gene (reference sequence). Losses at the gene ends were 4 bases for V and 2 bases for J; bases not matched to a gene: 9. The CDR3 region has the DNA TGTGCCAGCAGCTCTAGACCGGGACTAGCGGATCAAGAGACCCAGTACTTC. Translation: CASSSRPGLADQETQYF.

The chain couples TRBV4-1 to TRBJ2-1; the match to TRBD2 covers 7 bases. With 1 base clipped from V and 2 bases from J, the junction kept 8 bases outside the gene matches. The CDR3 totals 17 residues. Germline-derived CDR1 and CDR2 are MGHRA and YSYEKL. CDR3 DNA: TGCGCCAGCAGCCAAGGAAGGGGCGGGGGTACCTACAATGAGCAGTTCTTC. This translates into CASSQGRGGGTYNEQFF.

The gene calls are TRBV15 and TRBJ2-1; 8 nucleotides line up with TRBD1. Trimming at V came to 2 bases and at J to 4 bases, leaving 4 bases not matched to a gene. Germline loops: CDR1 LNHNV, CDR2 YYDKDF (reference sequence). The CDR3 totals 15 residues. This CDR3 is CATSRRQGLYNEQFF. As DNA, the CDR3 is TGTGCCACCAGCAGAAGACAGGGGCTTTACAATGAGCAGTTCTTC.

This chain uses TRBV6-1 with TRBJ2-7; 7 bases line up with TRBD1. Looked up from germline, CDR1 is MNHNS and CDR2 is SASEGT. CDR3 size: 14 residues. The trim removed 7 bases at V and 6 bases at J, leaving 12 bases unmatched. CDR3 nucleotides: TGTGCCAGCAACACAGGGGAGACTCACCCCGAGCAGTACTTC. Its translation is CASNTGETHPEQYF.

The chain links TRBV30 to TRBJ2-1, with 15 bases lining up with TRBD2. CDR3 length: 20 amino acids. The germline V gene has CDR1 GTSNPN and CDR2 SVGIG (reference sequence). The junction had 17 bases not matched to a gene; V was cut back by 4 bases and J by 4 bases. The CDR3 sequence: CAWTYYVPGLAGGAYNEQFF. The DNA for the CDR3 is TGTGCCTGGACGTATTACGTCCCGGGACTAGCGGGAGGAGCTTACAATGAGCAGTTCTTC.

The V call is TRBV28, the J call TRBJ1-4; possible D gene TRBD1, 6 bases. The CDR3 contains 15 residues. V lost 10 bases and J lost 0, with 15 bases in between. Per germline, CDR1 MDHEN and CDR2 SYDVKM. The CDR3 loop is CAITPRGATNEKLFF. The CDR3 bases are TGTGCCATCACACCCAGGGGTGCAACTAATGAAAAACTGTTTTTT. The full variable domain, in which reference TRBV28 and TRBJ1-4 provide the parts outside the CDR3, is DVKVTQSSRYLVKRTGEKVFLECVQDMDHENMFWYRQDPGLGLRLIYFSYDVKMKEKGDIPEGYSVSREKKERFSLILESASTNQTSMYLCAITPRGATNEKLFFGSGTQLSVL.

The chain combines TRBV11-2 with TRBJ2-3; 9 nucleotides agree with TRBD2. Germline lookup yields CDR1 SGHAT and CDR2 FQNNGV. The CDR3 is 15 amino acids. V lost 6 bases, J lost 1 base, and 5 bases stayed unmatched. CDR3 region: CASRPQRGGTDTQYF. CDR3 in DNA: TGTGCCAGCAGACCACAGCGGGGGGGCACAGATACGCAGTATTTT.

The chain links TRBV19 to TRBJ1-1; TRBD1 matches at 9 bases. In germline, CDR1 is LNHDA, CDR2 SQIVND (reference sequence). This CDR3 region has 14 residues. V lost 4 bases to trimming and J lost 4 bases; unmatched junction nucleotides: 4. CDR3 in amino acids: CASSNTDRGTEAFF. CDR3 DNA: TGTGCCAGTAGTAATACGGACAGGGGCACTGAAGCTTTCTTT.

The genes are TRBV12-5 and TRBJ2-7; 9 nucleotides match TRBD2. In germline, CDR1 is LGHNT, CDR2 FRNRAP. V was pared by 5 bases and J by 3 bases, with 14 bases of the junction left unmatched. The CDR3 sequence is 17 residues long. As DNA, the CDR3 is TGTGCTAGTGGTACCGGGACTAGCCGGGCCGGGGGCTACGAGCAGTACTTC. It codes for CASGTGTSRAGGYEQYF. The full variable domain, completed using reference TRBV12-5 and TRBJ2-7, is DARVTQTPRHKVTEMGQEVTMRCQPILGHNTVFWYRQTMMQGLELLAYFRNRAPLDDSGMPKDRFSAEMPDATLATLKIQPSEPRDSAVYFCASGTGTSRAGGYEQYFGPGTRLTVT.

CDR3 nucleotide sequence: TGTGCCAGACGGGGGGGGGCGACGGGTGGCTACACCTTC. Translation gives CARRGGATGGYTF. V usage is TRBV6-1 and J usage is TRBJ1-2, with a weak D call TRBD1 (6 bases). This CDR3 region has 13 residues. Germline lookup yields CDR1 MNHNS and CDR2 SASEGT. Trimming pared 9 bases from V and 7 bases from J, leaving 18 bases between.